Below are 27 T cell receptor beta chains sequenced from a single sample in a study of cytomegalovirus exposure and HLA in healthy donors. Researchers ran the PCR with 60 Vbeta and 13 Jbeta primers. The assay was immunoSEQ multiplex PCR, and TCRdb's table has in-frame clones only and misses some. The sample shows around 210,000 clones, and roughly 1.1% sits with its ten largest clones. Material for sequencing was PBMCs. Source of these receptors: a girl aged 2 to 10 in good health and CMV-seropositive.

As to this clone: The CDR3 does not end in the conserved phenylalanine or tryptophan, so this is likely a read error. It is unclear where the CDR3 begins or ends on the DNA, so no DNA is shown, and the CDR3 is as TCRdb lists it. The chain combines TRBV6-5 with TRBJ1-1; the table gives TRBD1 as D, unverified against the DNA. CDR1 and CDR2 from the germline V gene are MNHEY and SVGAGI. Both ends counted, the CDR3 spans 8 residues. This chain's CDR3 is CASSRQGQ.

The chain carries TRBV7-4 and TRBJ2-6, with 10 bases matching TRBD1. The germline V gene encodes CDR1 SGHVT and CDR2 SQSDAQ. V lost 3 bases to trimming and J lost 2 bases; unmatched junction nucleotides: 4. The CDR3 runs 17 residues. CDR3 bases: TGTGCCAGCAGCTTTCGGGACAGGGGAGCTGGGGCCAACGTCCTGACTTTC. As protein: CASSFRDRGAGANVLTF.

V is TRBV15 and J is TRBJ2-5, with TRBD1 identical over 9 bases. V lost 3 bases and J lost 1; bases outside the gene matches: 6. The CDR3 length is 16 residues. Germline V gene sequence: CDR1 LNHNV, CDR2 YYDKDF (reference sequence). This CDR3 is CATSSGTGKVQETQYF. CDR3 bases: TGTGCCACCAGCAGTGGGACAGGGAAAGTCCAAGAGACCCAGTACTTC. Complete variable domain (other parts from reference TRBV15 and TRBJ2-5): DAMVIQNPRYQVTQFGKPVTLSCSQTLNHNVMYWYQQKSSQAPKLLFHYYDKDFNNEADTPDNFQSRRPNTSFCFLDIRSPGLGDTAMYLCATSSGTGKVQETQYFGPGTRLLVL.

V is TRBV5-1 and J is TRBJ2-3, with TRBD2 matching over 7 bases. This CDR3 contains 16 residues. Trimming took 1 base from V and 2 from J; bases not matched to a gene: 7. CDR1 is SGHRS, CDR2 YFSETQ, per germline. The CDR3 reads CASSLLAGAVTDTQYF. CDR3 bases: TGCGCCAGCAGCTTGTTGGCGGGAGCAGTCACAGATACGCAGTATTTT. The complete variable domain, with remaining parts taken from reference TRBV5-1 and TRBJ2-3, reads KAGVTQTPRYLIKTRGQQVTLSCSPISGHRSVSWYQQTPGQGLQFLFEYFSETQRNKGNFPGRFSGRQFSNSRSEMNVSTLELGDSALYLCASSLLAGAVTDTQYFGPGTRLTVL.

The chain links TRBV4-1 to TRBJ2-1, with no clear D. Trimming took off 5 bases at V and 13 bases at J, with 21 bases between the two ends. The CDR3 runs 14 residues. The germline gives CDR1 MGHRA, CDR2 YSYEKL. CDR3 region: CASSAQPHAEIQFF. CDR3 sequence (DNA): TGCGCCAGCAGCGCGCAGCCTCACGCGGAGATACAGTTCTTC.

The CDR3 DNA follows: TGTGCCAGCAGCCGCGGGACAGAAAATCAGCCCCAGCATTTT. Residues: CASSRGTENQPQHF. This chain links TRBV2 with TRBJ1-5, with 7 positions matching TRBD1. The CDR3 totals 14 residues. Germline CDR1 SNHLY, CDR2 FYNNEI. J gave up 4 bases and V 6 bases, and 6 bases lay outside the gene matches.

This chain uses TRBV10-3 with TRBJ2-7; TRBD2 matches at 9 bases. Looked up from germline, CDR1 is ENHRY and CDR2 is SYGVKD. CDR3 length equals 13 residues. After removal of 9 bases from V and 6 bases from J, the junction contained 9 bases not matched to a gene. The DNA of the CDR3 is TGTGCCATTACGACTAGCGGCGGGGGCGAGCAGTACTTC. Translating it yields CAITTSGGGEQYF.

V usage is TRBV7-2 and J usage is TRBJ2-2; 8 positions agree with TRBD1. Germline V gene sequence: CDR1 SGHTA, CDR2 FQGNSA. The V gene end was trimmed by 1 base and the J gene end by 6 bases; junction bases not matched to a gene: 10. The CDR3 is 17 residues long. This CDR3 reads CASSLVFARGRAGELFF. The CDR3 coding sequence is TGTGCCAGCAGCTTAGTCTTCGCCAGGGGGCGCGCCGGGGAGCTGTTTTTT.

The chain has TRBV13 and TRBJ2-2, with D tentatively TRBD2 (6 bases). Germline V gene sequence: CDR1 PRHDT, CDR2 FYEKMQ (reference sequence). Trimming left V 2 bases short and J 2 bases short, with 12 bases between. The CDR3 has 16 residues. The CDR3 DNA follows: TGTGCCAGCAGCTTACGGCGGGATTCCAACACCGGGGAGCTGTTTTTT. This codes for CASSLRRDSNTGELFF.

V gene TRBV2 combines with J gene TRBJ1-5, with 11 positions matching TRBD1. The CDR3 sequence is 20 residues long. Trimming removed 4 bases from V and 2 bases from J; junction bases left unmatched: 16. CDR1 is SNHLY, CDR2 FYNNEI, per germline. CDR3 DNA: TGTGCCAGCAGTGTAAACCGATTTAAGGACAGGGGGCTTGGCAATCAGCCCCAGCATTTT. It translates to CASSVNRFKDRGLGNQPQHF.

This chain links TRBV7-2 with TRBJ2-3; no definite D call. Germline V gives CDR1 SGHTA, CDR2 FQGNSA. Trimming took 3 bases from V and 5 from J, leaving 15 bases between them. The CDR3 is 15 residues long. In DNA form, the CDR3 reads TGTGCCAGCAGCTTTCGACTTCCCGTAGGAGATACGCAGTATTTT. Translation: CASSFRLPVGDTQYF.

The V and J genes are TRBV28 and TRBJ2-3; D is unresolved. Trimming cost V 7 bases and J 0 bases, with 14 bases left between them. Looked up from germline, CDR1 is MDHEN and CDR2 is SYDVKM. The CDR3 covers 15 residues. The CDR3 DNA follows: TGTGCCAGCAACCCTCCCCAGTCTAGCACAGATACGCAGTATTTT. It is translated as CASNPPQSSTDTQYF.

The chain has TRBV7-9 and TRBJ1-1; D call uncertain. Germline V gene lookup returns CDR1 SEHNR and CDR2 FQNEAQ (reference sequence). CDR3 length: 11 amino acids. Between the trimmed V and J ends, which lost 3 bases and 7 bases, there was a span of 6 bases. The CDR3 loop reads CASSFLLEAFF. As DNA, the CDR3 is TGTGCCAGCAGCTTTCTACTTGAAGCTTTCTTT.

The chain links TRBV2 to TRBJ2-3; D call uncertain. CDR1 SNHLY and CDR2 FYNNEI come from the germline V gene. The CDR3 covers 13 residues. V lost 4 bases to trimming and J lost 5 bases, with 10 bases between them. CDR3 residues: CASSGNRLDTQYF. CDR3 DNA sequence: TGTGCCAGCAGTGGAAATAGATTAGATACGCAGTATTTT.

The rearrangement uses TRBV19 and TRBJ2-1; 7 bases line up with TRBD1. The CDR3 covers 15 residues. Looked up from germline, CDR1 is LNHDA and CDR2 is SQIVND (reference sequence). J was trimmed by 8 bases and V by 1 base; bases with no gene match: 8. CDR3 sequence (DNA): TGTGCCAGTAGTATAGGAGGGGGCGACGGTTATGAGCAGTTCTTC. Translation: CASSIGGGDGYEQFF.

This CDR3 is CASSSGDYSMDTQYF. CDR3 DNA sequence: TGTGCCAGCAGTTCTGGGGACTACTCCATGGATACGCAGTATTTT. The chain couples TRBV28 to TRBJ2-3; 7 bases align to TRBD2. Germline V CDR1 and CDR2: MDHEN, SYDVKM. With 4 bases clipped from V and 6 bases from J, the junction kept 10 bases outside the gene matches. This CDR3 is 15 amino acids long.

The V call is TRBV18, the J call TRBJ1-4; a possible D gene is TRBD1 (5 bases). The ends were cut back, 3 bases at V and 8 bases at J, with 13 bases in the middle. The CDR3 is 14 amino acids. CDR1 and CDR2 from the germline V gene are KGHSH and LQKENI. The CDR3 is CASSPGLAAEKLFF. The CDR3 DNA reads TGTGCCAGCTCACCGGGACTGGCCGCCGAAAAACTGTTTTTT.

The V gene is TRBV25-1, the J gene TRBJ1-1; no reliable D call. This CDR3 region has 15 residues. Germline V CDR1 and CDR2: MGHDK, SYGVNS. Trimming took off 1 base at V and 4 bases at J, with 13 bases between the two ends. CDR3 amino acids: CASSESLGGSTEAFF. CDR3 sequence (DNA): TGTGCCAGCAGTGAATCTCTAGGCGGGAGCACTGAAGCTTTCTTT.

The CDR3 DNA reads TGTGCCAGCAGCTGGGGGACAGGGTTTGAAGCTTTCTTT. Translated, it gives CASSWGTGFEAFF. This chain uses TRBV5-6 with TRBJ1-1, with 9 bases lining up with TRBD1. Germline trimming cut 3 bases from V and 7 bases from J; bases unmatched to any gene: 4. The CDR3 has 13 amino acids. CDR1 is SGHDT and CDR2 is YYEEEE in the germline V gene. Combining the CDR3 with reference TRBV5-6 and TRBJ1-1 gives the whole variable domain DAGVTQSPTHLIKTRGQQVTLRCSPKSGHDTVSWYQQALGQGPQFIFQYYEEEERQRGNFPDRFSGHQFPNYSSELNVNALLLGDSALYLCASSWGTGFEAFFGQGTRLTVV.

This chain uses TRBV12-5 with TRBJ2-1; possibly TRBD2 for D (6 bases). Germline V gene sequence: CDR1 LGHNT, CDR2 FRNRAP. The V end lost 1 base, the J end lost 9 bases, and 22 bases lay between the germline ends. This CDR3 contains 17 residues. The CDR3 here is CASGLETGSGAEGEQFF. CDR3 DNA sequence: TGTGCTAGTGGTTTGGAGACCGGGAGCGGAGCGGAGGGTGAGCAGTTCTTC. The whole variable domain, filled in from reference TRBV12-5 and TRBJ2-1, reads DARVTQTPRHKVTEMGQEVTMRCQPILGHNTVFWYRQTMMQGLELLAYFRNRAPLDDSGMPKDRFSAEMPDATLATLKIQPSEPRDSAVYFCASGLETGSGAEGEQFFGPGTRLTVL.

The gene calls are TRBV10-3 and TRBJ2-7; TRBD2 matches at 9 bases. V was clipped by 7 bases and J by 5 bases; unmatched bases: 9. The CDR3 sequence is 14 residues long. In germline, CDR1 is ENHRY, CDR2 SYGVKD. CDR3: CAIMPAGGSNEQYF. The CDR3 DNA follows: TGTGCCATCATGCCAGCGGGAGGTAGTAACGAGCAGTACTTC.

The rearrangement joins TRBV7-8 to TRBJ2-2; D gene unclear. The ends were cut back, 5 bases at V and 6 bases at J, with 10 bases in the middle. The CDR3 contains 13 residues. Germline loops: CDR1 SGHVS, CDR2 FQNEAQ. The CDR3 region is CASSPSPAGELFF. CDR3 nucleotide sequence: TGTGCCAGCAGCCCCTCCCCGGCCGGGGAGCTGTTTTTT.

CDR3 in DNA: TGTGCCAGCAGTGATGGGACAGCCGCCGGGGAGCTGTTTTTT. Protein product: CASSDGTAAGELFF. The chain recombines TRBV6-1 with TRBJ2-2; 7 nucleotides match TRBD1. The germline gives CDR1 MNHNS, CDR2 SASEGT. This CDR3 is 14 amino acids long. J lost 6 bases, V lost 3 bases, and 4 bases had no gene match.

The chain links TRBV4-2 to TRBJ2-7; D may be TRBD2 (6 bases). Germline CDR1 LGHNA, CDR2 YNFKEQ. Trimming left V 1 base short and J 0 bases short, with 16 bases between. The CDR3 sequence is 17 residues long. CDR3 in DNA: TGTGCCAGCAGCCAAGTCAGCAGTGGGCGGGGCTCCTACGAGCAGTACTTC. Its protein product is CASSQVSSGRGSYEQYF.

V usage is TRBV28 and J usage is TRBJ1-4; the match to TRBD1 covers 8 bases. With 3 bases clipped from V and 5 bases from J, the junction kept 5 bases outside the gene matches. Per the germline V gene, CDR1 is MDHEN and CDR2 is SYDVKM. This CDR3 has 15 amino acids. The DNA for the CDR3 is TGTGCCAGCAGTTTTGCAAGGACAGGGAATGAAAAACTGTTTTTT. Residues: CASSFARTGNEKLFF.

This sequence joins TRBV11-2 and TRBJ1-3; no reliable D call. This CDR3 contains 14 residues. CDR1 and CDR2 (germline): SGHAT, FQNNGV. Trimming pared 1 base from V and 0 bases from J, leaving 4 bases between. In DNA, the CDR3 is TGTGCCAGCAGCTTAGCCAGCTCTGGAAACACCATATATTTT. Translating it yields CASSLASSGNTIYF.

This chain links TRBV7-2 with TRBJ2-3; 7 positions agree with TRBD1. The CDR3 is made up of 14 amino acids. Germline trimming cut 5 bases from V and 4 bases from J; bases unmatched to any gene: 6. Germline CDR1 is SGHTA and CDR2 is FQGNSA. CDR3 loop: CASSPDRVADTQYF. The CDR3 DNA reads as TGTGCCAGCAGCCCCGACAGGGTCGCAGATACGCAGTATTTT.